Described below is a single T cell receptor beta chain sequence and its context. Germline CDR1 is MGHRA and CDR2 is YSYEKL. This CDR3 comprises 19 residues. The trim removed 0 bases at V and 5 bases at J, leaving 11 bases unmatched. Measured with immunoSEQ multiplex PCR; TCRdb has only the in-frame clones, and not every one. The sample records under 90,000 clones, approximately 90% being singletons. This record belongs to a study of technical replicates of blood from several donors. This receptor was obtained from a human donor in good health. Input material: T cells isolated from PBMCs. V gene TRBV4-1 combines with J gene TRBJ2-2, with 11 positions matching TRBD2. The CDR3 nucleotides read TGCGCCAGCAGCCAAGATCAGGGTAGCGGGGGGGCGAGGACCGGGGAGCTGTTTTTT. It encodes CASSQDQGSGGARTGELFF.